This T cell receptor (beta chain) comes out of a study of CD8 T cells in ankylosing spondylitis. Libraries of TCR beta came from quantitative 5'-RACE with molecular barcodes. MiXCR, applied by TCRdb to the 5' RACE reads, yields one record per CDR3 protein. In the table there are 200,000 to 250,000 distinct CDR3 sequences, 10% to 13% of which are singletons. Study results and caveats: What appeared characteristic of ankylosing spondylitis blood was a TCR beta motif of fewer than ten highly homologous variants. Reports say disease-linked clones showed up significantly more in matched ankylosing spondylitis synovial fluid. Certain motif variants had earlier appeared in reactive arthritis synovial fluid and blood.

Germline lookup yields CDR1 DFQATT and CDR2 SNEGSKA (reference sequence). After removal of 6 bases from V and 13 bases from J, the junction contained 13 bases not matched to a gene. The CDR3 runs to 14 residues. This clonotype has at least ten counts. As yet, its antigen is unknown. Sample: blood, either unsorted or a sorted T cell fraction (not recorded which). The V gene is TRBV20-1, the J gene TRBJ1-6; 9 bases match TRBD1. This TCR was recovered from a male donor with ankylosing spondylitis or in good health (not recorded which). CDR3 loop: CSAPDGTGWYPLHF. CDR3 coding DNA: TGCAGTGCCCCAGACGGGACAGGGTGGTACCCCCTCCACTTT.